This T cell receptor beta chain is from a study of shared T cell receptors in the human thymus. Only in-frame clones appear in the TCRdb table, and some are missing; sequencing was by immunoSEQ multiplex PCR. The profile shows around 68,000 clones, nearly 95% of them singletons. Source material: thymocytes. The source is a human donor.

In DNA form, the CDR3 reads TGTGCCAGCAGCGGGGACGGGATTGAAAAACTGTTTTTT. As protein: CASSGDGIEKLFF. The rearrangement links TRBV6-1 to TRBJ1-4; D perhaps matches TRBD1 (5 bases). This CDR3 comprises 13 residues. Germline V gene data show CDR1 as MNHNS and CDR2 as SASEGT. The germline V and J ends were trimmed by 6 bases and 7 bases, with 12 bases remaining between them.